The 10 T cell receptor beta chains below come from one sample, sequenced in a study of T cell clonotyping in hematopoietic cell transplantation. Sequencing was performed with immunoSEQ multiplex PCR; in TCRdb, only in-frame clones are kept and a portion is missing. Of 26,000 or so clones listed, approximately 95% are singletons. Sequencing was carried out using peripheral blood mononuclear cells. These receptors originate from a man aged 50-59 years in good health. Some clones in this sample may be carry-over from other donors' samples.

The chain has TRBV6-6 and TRBJ1-2, with a tentative D call TRBD1 (6 bases). This CDR3 region has 13 residues. The ends were cut back, 1 base at V and 7 bases at J, with 10 bases in the middle. Germline CDR1 MNHNY, CDR2 SVGAGI (reference sequence). The CDR3 reads CASSYFEQGGYTF. The DNA for the CDR3 is TGTGCCAGCAGTTACTTTGAACAGGGTGGCTACACCTTC.

The chain couples TRBV10-3 to TRBJ1-4, with D perhaps TRBD1 (6 bases). Germline assignment: CDR1 ENHRY and CDR2 SYGVKD. This CDR3 region has 15 residues. Trimming stripped 6 bases from V and 3 bases from J, with 14 bases between. The CDR3 DNA follows: TGTGCCATCAGCGGGGGGGGCCGATCTAATGAAAAACTGTTTTTT. Its protein is CAISGGGRSNEKLFF.

V gene TRBV4-3 combines with J gene TRBJ1-2; D perhaps matches TRBD1 (6 bases). Trimming left V 2 bases short and J 7 bases short, with 11 bases between. CDR1 is LGHNA and CDR2 is YSLEER in the germline V gene. CDR3 size: 13 residues. The CDR3 here is CASSQSGGFGYTF. The CDR3 DNA reads as TGCGCCAGCAGCCAATCCGGGGGCTTTGGCTACACCTTC.

Regarding this clone: This specimen includes other DNA sequences encoding the same CDR3. The V gene is TRBV30, the J gene TRBJ2-3; 13 bases align to TRBD2. V lost 2 bases and J lost 6; bases outside the gene matches: 5. The length of the CDR3 is 15 residues. From germline, CDR1 is GTSNPN and CDR2 SVGIG (reference sequence). The CDR3 sequence: CAWSPLAGGQDTQYF. The CDR3 region has the DNA TGTGCCTGGAGTCCACTAGCGGGGGGGCAGGATACGCAGTATTTT. Complete variable domain (other parts from reference TRBV30 and TRBJ2-3): SQTIHQWPATLVQPVGSPLSLECTVEGTSNPNLYWYRQAAGRGLQLLFYSVGIGQISSEVPQNLSASRPQDRQFILSSKKLLLSDSGFYLCAWSPLAGGQDTQYFGPGTRLTVL.

The genes are TRBV5-1 and TRBJ2-6; D is possibly TRBD1 or TRBD2 (6 bases each). Germline V gene data show CDR1 as SGHRS and CDR2 as YFSETQ. This CDR3 contains 18 residues. Trimming took 7 bases from V and 2 from J, leaving 22 bases between them. The CDR3 is CASGLDVGGPAGANVLTF. The CDR3 DNA is TGCGCCAGCGGTCTTGATGTGGGGGGCCCAGCTGGGGCCAACGTCCTGACTTTC.

J is TRBJ1-6 and V is TRBV28; D is possibly TRBD1 (5 bases). CDR1 is MDHEN and CDR2 is SYDVKM in the germline V gene. CDR3 length: 15 amino acids. V was shortened by 2 bases and J by 6 bases, with 11 bases between the two germline ends. CDR3 sequence (DNA): TGTGCCAGCAGTTTAAGTTGGGGCGGTAATTCACCCCTCCACTTT. As protein: CASSLSWGGNSPLHF. The whole variable domain, remainder taken from reference TRBV28 and TRBJ1-6, is DVKVTQSSRYLVKRTGEKVFLECVQDMDHENMFWYRQDPGLGLRLIYFSYDVKMKEKGDIPEGYSVSREKKERFSLILESASTNQTSMYLCASSLSWGGNSPLHFGNGTRLTVT.

This clone was observed a single time. The chain combines TRBV5-1 with TRBJ2-7; TRBD1 might be the D (8 bases). CDR3 length equals 16 residues. Germline CDR1 reads SGHRS; CDR2 reads YFSETQ. V lost 4 bases to trimming and J lost 11 bases, with 28 bases between them. The CDR3 region has the DNA TGCGCCAGCAGCGGGGGGGACAGGCTCGGCGGAGGTGAGGAGTACTTC. Translation gives CASSGGDRLGGGEEYF.

This sequence joins TRBV30 and TRBJ1-5; TRBD1 matches 8 bases. From germline, CDR1 is GTSNPN and CDR2 SVGIG (reference sequence). Germline trimming cut 4 bases from V and 4 bases from J; bases unmatched to any gene: 3. CDR3 size: 13 residues. CDR3: CAWTGQGNQPQHF. CDR3 sequence (DNA): TGTGCCTGGACCGGACAGGGTAATCAGCCCCAGCATTTT.

The V call is TRBV5-1, the J call TRBJ1-4; D may be TRBD1 (5 bases). Germline-derived CDR1 and CDR2 are SGHRS and YFSETQ. The CDR3 covers 14 residues. Trimming removed 5 bases from V and 4 bases from J, with 12 bases in between. The chain's CDR3 is CASSSQGINEKLFF. CDR3 in DNA: TGCGCCAGCAGTTCCCAGGGAATTAATGAAAAACTGTTTTTT.

The rearrangement uses TRBV11-3 and TRBJ1-1, with 7 bases identical to TRBD1. The V gene's germline CDR1 is SGHNT and CDR2 YENEEA. V lost 2 bases to trimming and J lost 0 bases; unmatched junction nucleotides: 0. The CDR3 runs to 14 residues. The chain's CDR3 is CASSLQGVNTEAFF. The CDR3 region has the DNA TGTGCCAGCAGCTTACAGGGGGTGAACACTGAAGCTTTCTTT.